A selection of T cell receptor beta chains follows, all from one sample in a study of graft-versus-host responses after intestinal transplantation. The repertoire was sequenced with immunoSEQ multiplex PCR; TCRdb's copy has only in-frame clones and lacks some. The sample has over 100,000 clones; 85% to 95% are singletons. These receptors' antigens are unknown. This specimen consisted of unstimulated CD8+ T cells sorted from spleen or lymph node cells, obtained before transplant. The receptors were sampled from a human donor who was the organ donor for an intestinal transplant. CDR3s include the opening cysteine and the closing phenylalanine or tryptophan. A D gene is named only where the DNA matches it firmly. Expanded clones are given a class, and other clones once, few, many or no size at all.

v_gene	d_gene	abundance	j_gene	CDR3nt	CDR3aa
TRBV30	NA	NA	TRBJ1-1	TGTGCCTGGACTAAGGGGGTGAACACTGAAGCTTTCTTT	CAWTKGVNTEAFF
TRBV28	TRBD1	NA	TRBJ2-5	TGTGCCAGCAGTTTACAGGGGGCTGAGACCCAGTACTTC	CASSLQGAETQYF
TRBV5-1	NA	NA	TRBJ2-7	TGCGCCAGCAGCCCGGGACTTTCTCCCTACGAGCAGTACTTC	CASSPGLSPYEQYF
TRBV7-9	NA	NA	TRBJ2-5	TGTGCCAGCAGCCCGAACGTAGGTAGCGAGAGGTGGGAGACCCAGTACTTC	CASSPNVGSERWETQYF
TRBV19	TRBD2	NA	TRBJ2-1	TGTGCCAGTAGTATTGTAGCGGGAGGGAATGAGCAGTTCTTC	CASSIVAGGNEQFF
TRBV4-1	NA	NA	TRBJ2-4	TGCGCCAGCAGCCCGGATCGGACAGAGTTTATGCGGAGAGCCAAAAACATTCAGTACTTC	CASSPDRTEFMRRAKNIQYF
TRBV20-1	TRBD1	NA	TRBJ1-1	TGCAGTGACGGACAGGCGTCAGCTTTCTTT	CSDGQASAFF
TRBV29-1	TRBD2	NA	TRBJ2-2	TGCAGCGCCATCTTCACCGGGACTAGCGGGAGGGCTGGGGAGCTGTTTTTT	CSAIFTGTSGRAGELFF
TRBV30	NA	NA	TRBJ2-1	TGTGCCTGGAGTGTTCAACTACCGGATGAGCAGTTCTTC	CAWSVQLPDEQFF
TRBV20-1	TRBD1	NA	TRBJ2-1	TGCAGTGCTAGGGGACAGGTCCAGTTCTTC	CSARGQVQFF
TRBV9	NA	once	TRBJ1-3	TGTGCCAGCACCCCCCTACCAGGTCCCTCTGGAAACACCATATATTTT	CASTPLPGPSGNTIYF
TRBV27	NA	NA	TRBJ1-5	TGTGCCAGCAGTTTTTCGAAGACCCTTAATCAGCCCCAGCATTTT	CASSFSKTLNQPQHF
TRBV30	NA	NA	TRBJ1-3	TGTGCCTGGACCCCTCGAAAATCTGGAAACACCATATATTTT	CAWTPRKSGNTIYF
TRBV27	TRBD1	NA	TRBJ2-5	TGTGCCAGCAGTTTATCTGGACAGGGGGCGCGGGAGACCCAGTACTTC	CASSLSGQGARETQYF
TRBV19	TRBD1	NA	TRBJ1-5	TGTGCCAGTAGTCAGGGGGCGGGCAATCAGCCCCAGCATTTT	CASSQGAGNQPQHF
TRBV30	TRBD1	NA	TRBJ1-1	TGTGCCTGGAGCGGGGGACAGGGAGGCACTGAAGCTTTCTTT	CAWSGGQGGTEAFF
TRBV28	TRBD2	NA	TRBJ2-3	TGTGCCAGCAGTTGGACTAGCGGGACCGATACGCAGTATTTT	CASSWTSGTDTQYF
TRBV10-3	NA	NA	TRBJ1-5	TGTGCCATCAGTGAGTCAAGGGATAGCAATCAGCCCCAGCATTTT	CAISESRDSNQPQHF
TRBV2	NA	NA	TRBJ1-1	TGTGCCAGCAGTGACAGGGAGGGGACTGAAGCTTTCTTT	CASSDREGTEAFF
TRBV28	NA	NA	TRBJ1-3	TGTGCCAGCAGTTTTAACGGGAAACCCCATTGGGGGGGGCGTAAGGAAAACACCATATATTTT	CASSFNGKPHWGGRKENTIYF
TRBV27	NA	NA	TRBJ2-2	TGTGCCAGCAGTGCGAACACCGGGGAGCTGTTTTTT	CASSANTGELFF
TRBV5-6	NA	NA	TRBJ2-3	TGTGCCAGCAGTTCCGGGACCGACATTCGGGATACGCAGTATTTT	CASSSGTDIRDTQYF
TRBV5-1	TRBD2	NA	TRBJ2-7	TGCGCCAGCAGCGAAGAAGCGGGAGGCCAGAGGGAGCAGTACTTC	CASSEEAGGQREQYF
TRBV2	NA	NA	TRBJ2-7	TGTGCCAGCAGTGATGGGGGGGGCCCCTACGAGCAGTACTTC	CASSDGGGPYEQYF
TRBV2	TRBD2	NA	TRBJ2-2	TGTGCCAGCAGTCCCGGGACTAGCTTCTTCGGGGAGCTGTTTTTT	CASSPGTSFFGELFF
TRBV7-3	NA	NA	TRBJ2-2	TGTGCCAGCAGCTTAGGGACCGGGGAGCTGTTTTTT	CASSLGTGELFF
TRBV6-1	NA	NA	TRBJ1-2	TGTGCCAGCAGGAATTATGGCTACACCTTC	CASRNYGYTF
TRBV6-1	NA	NA	TRBJ2-3	TGTGCCAGCAGTGGGAAGATGTATACTAGCACAGATACGCAGTATTTT	CASSGKMYTSTDTQYF
TRBV27	TRBD1	once	TRBJ1-1	TGTGCCAGCAGTGACAGGGTGAACACTGAAGCTTTCTTT	CASSDRVNTEAFF
TRBV4-2	TRBD2	NA	TRBJ2-7	TGTGCCAGCAGCCAAACTAGCGGGAGTTGGTACGAGCAGTACTTC	CASSQTSGSWYEQYF
TRBV5-1	NA	NA	TRBJ1-2	TGCGCCAGCAGCCCGTTAAGGGACTTCGACTATGGCTACACCTTC	CASSPLRDFDYGYTF
TRBV19	TRBD2	NA	TRBJ2-1	TGTGCCAGTAGTATAAAAACACCGACTAGCGTTTACAATGAGCAGTTCTTC	CASSIKTPTSVYNEQFF
TRBV14	NA	NA	TRBJ2-3	TGTGCCAGCAGCCAAGATTGGGGACTCGGCACAGATACGCAGTATTTT	CASSQDWGLGTDTQYF
TRBV6-5	TRBD1	NA	TRBJ2-7	TGTGCCAGCAGTTACTATACGACAGGGCCCAACGAGCAGTACTTC	CASSYYTTGPNEQYF
TRBV27	TRBD1	NA	TRBJ2-7	TGTGCCAGCAGTTTGTGGGGACAGGGAACCGAGCAGTACTTC	CASSLWGQGTEQYF
TRBV6-6	TRBD2	NA	TRBJ2-7	TGTGCCAGCAGTTATAATGGACTAGCGGACACCTACGAGCAGTACTTC	CASSYNGLADTYEQYF
TRBV27	TRBD1	NA	TRBJ2-2	TGTGCCAGCACCAAATGGCTGGGACAGGGGGCTAGCGGGAAGTTCCCCGGGGAGCTGTTTTTT	CASTKWLGQGASGKFPGELFF
TRBV5-4	NA	NA	TRBJ2-2	TGTGCCAGCAGCTTGGCCCCGGGGCACGGGGAGCTGTTTTTT	CASSLAPGHGELFF
TRBV29-1	NA	NA	TRBJ2-1	TGCAGCCCTGGGGTCAACAATGAGCAGTTCTTC	CSPGVNNEQFF
TRBV6-5	TRBD1	NA	TRBJ2-7	TGTGCCAGCAGTTACACGGGACAGGCCTACGAGCAGTACTTC	CASSYTGQAYEQYF
TRBV5-1	TRBD1	NA	TRBJ2-5	TGCGCCAGCAGCTCCGAGGGACAGCACCAAGAGACCCAGTACTTC	CASSSEGQHQETQYF
TRBV4-3	TRBD2	NA	TRBJ2-4	TGCGCCAGCAGCCAAGGACTAGCGGGAGCCAAAAACATTCAGTACTTC	CASSQGLAGAKNIQYF
TRBV19	TRBD2	NA	TRBJ2-7	TGTGCCAGTAGTGCCGGACTAGCGGGAGGGCCCTCCTACGAGCAGTACTTC	CASSAGLAGGPSYEQYF
TRBV27	TRBD1	NA	TRBJ1-1	TGTGCCAGCAGTTTGACAGGGGGCTCGACTGAAGCTTTCTTT	CASSLTGGSTEAFF
TRBV10-3	NA	NA	TRBJ2-7	TGTGCCATCAGTGATCGGGACATCTCCTACGAGCAGTACTTC	CAISDRDISYEQYF